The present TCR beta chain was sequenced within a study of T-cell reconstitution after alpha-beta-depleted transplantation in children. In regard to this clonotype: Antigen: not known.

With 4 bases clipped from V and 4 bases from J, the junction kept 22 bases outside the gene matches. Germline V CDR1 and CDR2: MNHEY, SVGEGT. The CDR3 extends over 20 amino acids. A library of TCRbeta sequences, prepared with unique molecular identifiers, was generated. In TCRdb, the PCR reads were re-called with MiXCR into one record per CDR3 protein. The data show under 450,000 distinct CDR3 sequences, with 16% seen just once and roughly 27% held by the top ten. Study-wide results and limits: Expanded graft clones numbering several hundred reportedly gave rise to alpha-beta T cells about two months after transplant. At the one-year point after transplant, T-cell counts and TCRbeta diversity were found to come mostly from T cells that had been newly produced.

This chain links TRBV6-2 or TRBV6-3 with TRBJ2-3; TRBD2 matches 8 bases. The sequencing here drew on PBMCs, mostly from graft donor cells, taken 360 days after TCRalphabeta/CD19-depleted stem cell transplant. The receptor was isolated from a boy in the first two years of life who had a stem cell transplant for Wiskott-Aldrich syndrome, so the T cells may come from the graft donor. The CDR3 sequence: CASSSTQAGVGTEGADTQYF. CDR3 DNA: TGTGCCAGCAGTTCCACCCAAGCGGGGGTGGGGACCGAGGGGGCAGATACGCAGTATTTT.